The rows below give T cell receptor beta chains drawn from one sample of a study of cytomegalovirus exposure and HLA in healthy donors. Sequencing was performed with immunoSEQ multiplex PCR; in TCRdb, only in-frame clones are kept and a portion is missing. The sample carries some 120,000 clones, roughly four fifths recorded once. Sequenced material: PBMCs. Receptors originate from a man between 18 and 29 years old in good health and CMV-seronegative. CDR3s include the opening cysteine and the closing phenylalanine or tryptophan. A D gene is named only where the DNA matches it firmly. Clone size is stated in some rows and not others, as once, few, many or a class when expanded.

.,TRBV7-6,TRBJ1-2,.,CASSPGGWLDGYTF,TGTGCCAGCAGCCCTGGGGGGTGGCTCGATGGCTACACCTTC
.,TRBV9,TRBJ1-6,TRBD1,CASSPPQGAPLHF,TGTGCCAGCAGCCCCCCACAGGGGGCACCCCTCCACTTT
.,TRBV7-3,TRBJ2-3,.,CASSSGQSRTDTQYF,TGTGCCAGCAGCTCAGGACAGAGCCGCACAGATACGCAGTATTTT
.,TRBV13,TRBJ1-3,TRBD1,CASSPGTDYSGNTIYF,TGTGCCAGCAGCCCCGGGACAGACTACTCTGGAAACACCATATATTTT
.,TRBV4-1,TRBJ2-7,TRBD1,CASSLTGTGNYEQYF,TGCGCCAGCAGCCTTACCGGGACAGGCAACTACGAGCAGTACTTC
few,TRBV19,TRBJ1-6,.,CAAGEGRNNSPLHF,TGTGCCGCGGGAGAGGGAAGGAATAATTCACCCCTCCACTTT
few,TRBV7-2,TRBJ1-5,.,CASSFDSYQPQHF,TGTGCCAGCAGCTTCGACAGTTATCAGCCCCAGCATTTT
.,TRBV7-2,TRBJ1-4,.,CASSLRVKGNEKLFF,TGTGCCAGCAGCTTAAGGGTGAAGGGGAATGAAAAACTGTTTTTT
.,TRBV9,TRBJ1-1,.,CASTTGEAGRAEAFF,TGTGCCAGCACCACCGGAGAGGCAGGGAGGGCTGAAGCTTTCTTT
.,TRBV6-1,TRBJ2-5,.,CASGSENLQETQYF,TGTGCCAGCGGTTCCGAGAATCTCCAAGAGACCCAGTACTTC
.,TRBV27,TRBJ2-1,.,CASLFQGGGNEQFF,TGTGCCAGCCTCTTTCAGGGAGGCGGCAATGAGCAGTTCTTC
.,TRBV11-3,TRBJ2-7,.,CASSKGVGEQYF,TGTGCCAGCAGCAAGGGGGTGGGAGAGCAGTACTTC